Following are 27 T cell receptor beta chains from one sample sequenced in a study of cytomegalovirus exposure and HLA in healthy donors. The study ran its PCR with 60 Vbeta and 13 Jbeta primers. Clones were read by immunoSEQ multiplex PCR, and TCRdb kept only the in-frame ones, dropping some. The table lists 130,000 or so clones, about 8.5% of them singletons, with 5% to 6% in the top ten. Sequenced sample: PBMCs. The receptors here all came from a man aged 35 to 55 in good health and CMV-seronegative.

This clone was detected only a few times. The rearrangement joins TRBV2 to TRBJ2-5, with D unresolved. Germline V gives CDR1 SNHLY, CDR2 FYNNEI. Trimming left V 8 bases short and J 1 base short, with 14 bases between. The length of the CDR3 is 14 residues. CDR3 region: CASHGPSGQETQYF. The CDR3 nucleotides are TGTGCCAGCCACGGTCCGTCCGGCCAAGAGACCCAGTACTTC.

This chain uses TRBV28 with TRBJ2-4, with D possibly being TRBD1 (5 bases). V was pared by 2 bases and J by 6 bases, with 14 bases between. There are 15 residues in the CDR3. Germline V gene lookup returns CDR1 MDHEN and CDR2 SYDVKM. The CDR3 spells CASSLLGAGINIQYF. For the CDR3, the DNA is TGTGCCAGCAGTTTACTTGGGGCAGGGATAAACATTCAGTACTTC.

This clone was counted a few times. The chain has TRBV28 and TRBJ2-1, with TRBD2 as a possible D gene (5 bases). Germline V gene data show CDR1 as MDHEN and CDR2 as SYDVKM. The CDR3 spans 13 residues. V was shortened by 2 bases and J by 4 bases, with 6 bases between the two germline ends. The CDR3 region has the DNA TGTGCCAGCAGTTTAAGCGGATACAATGAGCAGTTCTTC. Translation gives CASSLSGYNEQFF. The full variable domain, with the rest looked up from reference TRBV28 and TRBJ2-1, is DVKVTQSSRYLVKRTGEKVFLECVQDMDHENMFWYRQDPGLGLRLIYFSYDVKMKEKGDIPEGYSVSREKKERFSLILESASTNQTSMYLCASSLSGYNEQFFGPGTRLTVL.

This clone was found a few times. The gene calls are TRBV4-1 and TRBJ2-3; D might be TRBD2 (6 bases). The CDR3 extends over 16 amino acids. The V end was cut by 8 bases, the J end by 0 bases, with 18 bases between. Germline loops: CDR1 MGHRA, CDR2 YSYEKL. CDR3 nucleotide sequence: TGCGCCAGCGGGGCTTCCGGGACTTTAAGCACAGATACGCAGTATTTT. This gives the protein CASGASGTLSTDTQYF.

The chain recombines TRBV18 with TRBJ1-1; 7 positions match TRBD1. From germline, CDR1 is KGHSH and CDR2 LQKENI. The junction had 17 bases not matched to a gene; V was cut back by 10 bases and J by 0 bases. The CDR3 spans 17 residues. CDR3 sequence: CATSRQGALLMNTEAFF. The CDR3 region has the DNA TGTGCCACCTCTAGACAGGGTGCCCTATTGATGAACACTGAAGCTTTCTTT. Drawing the rest from reference TRBV18 and TRBJ1-1, the complete variable domain is NAGVMQNPRHLVRRRGQEARLRCSPMKGHSHVYWYRQLPEEGLKFMVYLQKENIIDESGMPKERFSAEFPKEGPSILRIQQVVRGDSAAYFCATSRQGALLMNTEAFFGQGTRLTVV.

The V gene is TRBV6-1, the J gene TRBJ1-1; unclear D gene. Trimming removed 4 bases from V and 3 bases from J, with 12 bases in between. The CDR3 runs to 14 residues. Germline assignment: CDR1 MNHNS and CDR2 SASEGT. The CDR3 loop reads CASSGESTYTEAFF. The CDR3 DNA reads as TGTGCCAGCAGTGGGGAGAGCACCTACACTGAAGCTTTCTTT.

This clone was picked up a small number of times. The genes are TRBV4-3 and TRBJ2-7, with D possibly being TRBD1 (6 bases). V gave up 3 bases and J gave up 2 bases, with 14 bases separating them. This CDR3 has 15 residues. The germline gives CDR1 LGHNA, CDR2 YSLEER. The CDR3 DNA reads as TGCGCCAGCAGCCAGCAACGGACAGCAACCTACGAGCAGTACTTC. Translating it yields CASSQQRTATYEQYF.

This clone came up a few times. Other DNA sequences in this sample translate to the same CDR3. This chain links TRBV28 with TRBJ1-3; the D gene is possibly TRBD1 (6 bases). The CDR3 totals 12 residues. V lost 3 bases and J lost 7, with 7 bases in between. Germline lookup yields CDR1 MDHEN and CDR2 SYDVKM. The chain's CDR3 is CASSLRGNTIYF. DNA of the CDR3: TGTGCCAGCAGTTTGAGGGGGAACACCATATATTTT.

Comments on this clone: Other DNA variants within this sample encode the same CDR3. The CDR3 loop is CASSFGQGYEQYF. CDR3 coding DNA: TGTGCCAGTAGTTTCGGACAGGGCTACGAGCAGTACTTC. The chain carries TRBV19 and TRBJ2-7; TRBD1 matches 8 bases. The CDR3 sequence is 13 residues long. Germline V gene data show CDR1 as LNHDA and CDR2 as SQIVND (reference sequence). After removal of 5 bases from V and 3 bases from J, the junction contained 3 bases not matched to a gene.

V usage is TRBV4-3 and J usage is TRBJ1-2; possibly TRBD1 for D (6 bases). Per the germline V gene, CDR1 is LGHNA and CDR2 is YSLEER. This CDR3 has 14 residues. V lost 5 bases and J lost 4, with 14 bases in between. For the CDR3, the DNA is TGCGCCAGCAGCTTCACCGGGACACCCTATGGCTACACCTTC. This codes for CASSFTGTPYGYTF.

There are a few counts of this clone. V and J are TRBV5-1 and TRBJ2-7; 9 positions match TRBD1. The CDR3 is 15 residues long. From germline, CDR1 is SGHRS and CDR2 YFSETQ. V shed 0 bases and J 5 bases; nucleotides not matched to a gene: 6. The CDR3 DNA reads TGCGCCAGCAGCTTGGACGGGACAGGGCATAACGAGCAGTACTTC. Its protein product is CASSLDGTGHNEQYF.

This clone showed up just a few times. The rearrangement uses TRBV7-2 and TRBJ2-3; 9 bases are a match to TRBD1. Trimming took 5 bases from V and 2 from J; bases not matched to a gene: 5. CDR1 and CDR2 from the germline V gene are SGHTA and FQGNSA. This CDR3 has 15 amino acids. CDR3 amino acids: CASSTQGAFTDTQYF. The CDR3 DNA reads TGTGCCAGCAGCACACAGGGGGCCTTCACAGATACGCAGTATTTT.

This chain joins TRBV5-1 and TRBJ2-7; D might be TRBD1 (6 bases). CDR3 length equals 14 residues. Between the trimmed V and J ends, which lost 2 bases and 4 bases, there was a span of 13 bases. Germline V gives CDR1 SGHRS, CDR2 YFSETQ. The CDR3 here is CASSFGGYGYEQYF. The DNA of the CDR3 is TGCGCCAGCAGCTTTGGGGGCTACGGTTACGAGCAGTACTTC.

The chain joins TRBV5-5 to TRBJ1-4; D remains ambiguous. The V gene lost 0 bases and the J gene lost 0 bases, with 9 bases spanning the gap. The length of the CDR3 is 16 residues. Germline loops: CDR1 SGHKS, CDR2 YYEKEE (reference sequence). The chain's CDR3 is CASSLGSVATNEKLFF. Written as DNA, the CDR3 is TGTGCCAGCAGCTTGGGATCAGTTGCAACTAATGAAAAACTGTTTTTT.

This clone was seen a handful of times. The rearrangement uses TRBV30 and TRBJ1-3; a possible D gene is TRBD1 (6 bases). Looked up from germline, CDR1 is GTSNPN and CDR2 is SVGIG (reference sequence). With 3 bases removed from V and 4 bases from J, the gap between germline ends came to 10 bases. This CDR3 comprises 13 residues. The CDR3 sequence is CAWRTGSGNTIYF. The CDR3 DNA is TGTGCCTGGAGGACAGGATCGGGAAACACCATATATTTT.

The J gene is TRBJ2-7, the V gene TRBV7-2; D possibly corresponds to TRBD2 (7 bases). Trimming stripped 3 bases from V and 4 bases from J, with 16 bases between. Germline V gives CDR1 SGHTA, CDR2 FQGNSA. CDR3 length equals 15 residues. This CDR3 is CASSFFAGEGYEQYF. DNA of the CDR3: TGTGCCAGCAGCTTTTTCGCAGGGGAGGGTTACGAGCAGTACTTC. The whole variable domain, filled in from reference TRBV7-2 and TRBJ2-7, reads GAGVSQSPSNKVTEKGKDVELRCDPISGHTALYWYRQSLGQGLEFLIYFQGNSAPDKSGLPSDRFSAERTGGSVSTLTIQRTQQEDSAVYLCASSFFAGEGYEQYFGPGTRLTVT.

This clone was observed a few times. V usage is TRBV5-4 and J usage is TRBJ2-2; 8 bases fit TRBD1. Germline lookup yields CDR1 SGHNT and CDR2 YYREEE (reference sequence). The CDR3 totals 14 residues. Trimming took 4 bases from V and 7 from J; bases not matched to a gene: 6. The CDR3 DNA follows: TGTGCCAGCAGCCCGACAGGGGTTAACGGGGAGCTGTTTTTT. Residues: CASSPTGVNGELFF.

This clone has only a few counts. This chain connects TRBV27 to TRBJ1-3; D remains ambiguous. The V gene lost 2 bases and the J gene lost 2 bases, with 7 bases spanning the gap. CDR3 length: 14 residues. Germline V gene sequence: CDR1 MNHEY, CDR2 SMNVEV (reference sequence). CDR3 amino acids: CASSLRETGNTIYF. CDR3 nucleotides: TGTGCCAGCAGTTTACGGGAGACTGGAAACACCATATATTTT.

This clone turned up a few times. J is TRBJ1-1 and V is TRBV7-2, with D unresolved. The CDR3 extends over 14 amino acids. CDR1 is SGHTA and CDR2 is FQGNSA in the germline V gene. V lost 5 bases and J lost 4, with 14 bases in between. This chain's CDR3 is CASSTRGDSTEAFF. CDR3 bases: TGTGCCAGCAGCACTCGGGGTGATAGCACTGAAGCTTTCTTT.

This clone came up a few times. CDR3 DNA: TGTGCCAGCAGTGGCCCCCTAGGGGTCGATAACTATGGCTACACCTTC. This encodes CASSGPLGVDNYGYTF. The chain combines TRBV9 with TRBJ1-2; TRBD1 might be the D (5 bases). Germline-derived CDR1 and CDR2 are SGDLS and YYNGEE. This CDR3 is 16 amino acids long. V lost 5 bases and J 1 base, leaving 18 bases between the germline ends.

This clone was seen more than once but under ten times. The chain has TRBV5-1 and TRBJ2-6; TRBD2 is a possible D gene (7 bases). The germline CDR1 and CDR2 sequences are SGHRS and YFSETQ. V lost 4 bases and J lost 2, with 13 bases in between. The CDR3 sequence is 16 residues long. The CDR3 DNA sequence: TGCGCCAGCAGCATAGAGGGGGGGCCTGGGGCCAACGTCCTGACTTTC. Its translation: CASSIEGGPGANVLTF.

This clone was counted between two and nine times. This chain joins TRBV2 and TRBJ2-1; D is ambiguous. The CDR3 is made up of 12 amino acids. The V and J ends lost 6 bases and 1 base respectively, with 4 bases between them. Germline V CDR1 and CDR2: SNHLY, FYNNEI. The CDR3 region is CASSQSYNEQFF. The CDR3 DNA follows: TGTGCCAGCAGCCAGTCCTACAATGAGCAGTTCTTC.

This clone was recorded a few times. The V call is TRBV6-4, the J call TRBJ2-3, with D possibly being TRBD1 (5 bases). Germline V gives CDR1 MRHNA, CDR2 SNTAGT. V dropped 6 bases and J dropped 2 bases, with 9 bases sitting between them. CDR3 length equals 13 residues. In nucleotides, the CDR3 is TGTGCCAGCAGGGGGCTGAACACAGATACGCAGTATTTT. Protein: CASRGLNTDTQYF.

This clone was counted a few times. The chain employs TRBV7-9 and TRBJ1-4, with D maybe TRBD1 (6 bases). From germline, CDR1 is SEHNR and CDR2 FQNEAQ (reference sequence). The V end was cut by 5 bases, the J end by 5 bases, with 18 bases between. The CDR3 has 16 amino acids. CDR3 amino acids: CASSPLAPGANEKLFF. DNA for the CDR3: TGTGCCAGCAGCCCGTTGGCTCCAGGGGCAAATGAAAAACTGTTTTTT.

This clone appeared a few times. V is TRBV7-8 and J is TRBJ1-1; the D is unclear. Germline CDR1 is SGHVS and CDR2 is FQNEAQ. There are 14 residues in the CDR3. V lost 1 base to trimming and J lost 0 bases, with 6 bases between them. CDR3 sequence reads: CASSLGGLNTEAFF. In DNA, the CDR3 is TGTGCCAGCAGCTTAGGCGGGCTGAACACTGAAGCTTTCTTT.

The chain joins TRBV4-3 to TRBJ2-2, with TRBD2 matching over 9 bases. The junction had 7 bases not matched to a gene; V was cut back by 4 bases and J by 4 bases. From germline, CDR1 is LGHNA and CDR2 YSLEER. The CDR3 totals 16 residues. CDR3 protein: CASSPGLAGSTGELFF. CDR3 bases: TGCGCCAGCAGCCCTGGTCTAGCGGGGAGCACCGGGGAGCTGTTTTTT.

The chain combines TRBV29-1 with TRBJ2-1; D gene ambiguous. The CDR3 loop spans 13 amino acids. The V end lost 0 bases, the J end lost 6 bases, and 9 bases lay between the germline ends. CDR1 and CDR2 from the germline V gene are SQVTM and ANQGSEA. The CDR3 spells CSVEDLSGNEQFF. The DNA for the CDR3 is TGCAGCGTTGAAGATTTGTCAGGCAATGAGCAGTTCTTC.